This T cell receptor beta chain was observed in a study of T cells in Graves' hyperthyroidism and ophthalmopathy. This clonotype was recorded at least ten times. Amplification of TCR beta CDR3 regions was performed using RNA transcripts as template. The HTBI primer set served for first-round RT-PCR of the TCR CDR3. From the multiplex PCR reads, TCRdb called clonotypes with MiXCR, one entry per CDR3 protein. The top ten hold around 8% of the sample, which has some 300,000 distinct CDR3 sequences, approximately 15% seen once. The TCR originated in a woman aged 40 to 55 with Graves' hyperthyroidism. Sequenced: blood.

CDR3 bases: TGTGCCAGCAGCTTAGCAGGCCAGGGAAACATTCAGTACTTC. Translation: CASSLAGQGNIQYF. V and J are TRBV7-8 and TRBJ2-4, with a tentative D call TRBD1 (5 bases). This CDR3 comprises 14 residues. Trimming left V 0 bases short and J 6 bases short, with 9 bases between. Germline CDR1 and CDR2: SGHVS and FQNEAQ.